This T cell receptor (beta chain) was profiled in a study of blood T cell repertoires in COVID-19. The wider study: Donors in the United States, Italy and Spain gave samples during acute or convalescent COVID-19. PBMCs, B-cell-depleted T cells, or T cells were the source of the cDNA or gDNA that made up the material.

This CDR3 is 17 amino acids long. Germline lookup yields CDR1 SGHVS and CDR2 FQNEAQ. Trimming at V came to 5 bases and at J to 4 bases, leaving 12 bases not matched to a gene. As processed by the authors: Amplification from reference gene primers served as the basis for estimated nucleated cell counts. Here immunoSEQ multiplex PCR was the method, and the copy in TCRdb shows in-frame clones only, minus some. That table is the source of V, J and clone size, and D and trimming were worked out from the DNA. The table records approximately 110,000 clones, 80% to 85% of them present only once. This sequence joins TRBV7-8 and TRBJ1-2; 11 nucleotides align to TRBD1. Sequenced input: peripheral blood. The clonotype originates from a man aged 70-80 years with acute or convalescent COVID-19. The CDR3 nucleotides read TGTGCCAGCAGCCCAGGGACAGGGGGGCAGGTCGGCTATGGCTACACCTTC. Amino acid sequence: CASSPGTGGQVGYGYTF.